The 32 T cell receptor beta chains reported below all come from one sample, sequenced in a study of T cell responses to AZD1222 COVID-19 vaccine. Profiling relied on immunoSEQ multiplex PCR, and the TCRdb table lists in-frame clones only, not all of them. This sample carries about 89,000 clones, about 88% of them seen once, and the ten largest clones take around 5.5%. The material was peripheral blood, obtained 28 days after the second AZD1222 dose. Source of these receptors: an adult who received the AZD1222 COVID-19 vaccine.

This clone was recorded only once. The chain couples TRBV5-1 to TRBJ2-7; TRBD2 agrees at 8 bases. Germline CDR1 and CDR2: SGHRS and YFSETQ. Germline trimming cut 1 base from V and 4 bases from J; bases unmatched to any gene: 7. This CDR3 is 15 amino acids long. The CDR3, as DNA: TGCGCCAGCAGCTTGTCAGGGCTAGCGGGTTACGAGCAGTACTTC. This sequence encodes CASSLSGLAGYEQYF.

The chain has TRBV27 and TRBJ1-2, with TRBD1 identical over 8 bases. CDR1 MNHEY and CDR2 SMNVEV come from the germline V gene (reference sequence). V gave up 6 bases and J gave up 0 bases; unmatched junction bases: 9. This CDR3 has 16 amino acids. The CDR3: CASSHLGDRTNYGYTF. Here the CDR3 DNA reads TGTGCCAGCAGCCATCTTGGGGACAGGACTAACTATGGCTACACCTTC.

This clone has only one observation. This chain joins TRBV7-2 and TRBJ1-1; tentative D call: TRBD1 (5 bases). The CDR3 totals 15 residues. Germline CDR1 and CDR2: SGHTA and FQGNSA. Trimming stripped 2 bases from V and 1 base from J, with 11 bases between. The CDR3 DNA follows: TGTGCCAGCAGCTTATCGGTCGGGGGGAACACTGAAGCTTTCTTT. Its protein product is CASSLSVGGNTEAFF.

The V and J genes are TRBV5-6 and TRBJ1-1; 8 bases align to TRBD1. Germline V CDR1 and CDR2: SGHDT, YYEEEE. With V trimmed by 3 bases and J by 1 base, 5 bases remained unmatched. This CDR3 is 15 amino acids long. CDR3 region: CASSSGTGRNTEAFF. For the CDR3, the DNA is TGTGCCAGCAGCTCCGGGACAGGCAGGAACACTGAAGCTTTCTTT.

This chain links TRBV10-1 with TRBJ2-7; TRBD1 aligns across 11 bases. J gave up 1 base and V 6 bases, and 8 bases lay outside the gene matches. The CDR3 totals 16 residues. The germline CDR1 and CDR2 sequences are WNHNN and SYGVQD (reference sequence). The DNA of the CDR3 is TGCGCCAGCAGGGACGGACAGGGGGCCCAATCCTACGAGCAGTACTTC. Amino acids: CASRDGQGAQSYEQYF.

The chain is built from TRBV27 and TRBJ1-3, with 8 bases that match TRBD1. This CDR3 is built from 13 residues. V lost 11 bases and J lost 6; bases outside the gene matches: 9. CDR1 is MNHEY and CDR2 is SMNVEV in the germline V gene (reference sequence). DNA for the CDR3: TGTGCCTCCCGGCCGCAGGGGGCAAACACCATATATTTT. Its translation is CASRPQGANTIYF.

This chain uses TRBV3-1 (or the pseudogene TRBV3-2) with TRBJ2-7; 9 bases are a match to TRBD2. Germline V lookup: CDR1 LGHDT, CDR2 YNNKEL (reference sequence). Germline trimming cut 4 bases from V and 0 bases from J; bases unmatched to any gene: 4. The CDR3 extends over 15 amino acids. CDR3 loop: CASSPTSGFSYEQYF. CDR3 bases: TGTGCCAGCAGCCCAACTAGCGGGTTCTCCTACGAGCAGTACTTC.

The V call is TRBV5-1, the J call TRBJ1-1, with a tentative D call TRBD1 (5 bases). The CDR3 is made up of 16 amino acids. The V gene's germline CDR1 is SGHRS and CDR2 YFSETQ. Trimming left V 4 bases short and J 0 bases short, with 16 bases between. This CDR3 is CASSTVTGTMNTEAFF. The CDR3 region has the DNA TGCGCCAGCAGCACGGTCACCGGGACGATGAACACTGAAGCTTTCTTT.

The chain uses TRBV29-1 and TRBJ1-2; the D is unclear. Germline lookup yields CDR1 SQVTM and CDR2 ANQGSEA. Between the trimmed V and J ends, which lost 0 bases and 3 bases, there was a span of 11 bases. CDR3 length: 14 amino acids. CDR3 protein: CSVEDRGLHYGYTF. Here the CDR3 DNA reads TGCAGCGTTGAAGATCGAGGGCTGCACTATGGCTACACCTTC.

The J gene is TRBJ1-2, the V gene TRBV5-1; 9 nucleotides line up with TRBD1. CDR1 is SGHRS and CDR2 is YFSETQ in the germline V gene. This CDR3 spans 14 amino acids. The V segment lost 0 bases and the J segment 4 bases; nucleotides outside the gene matches: 1. The CDR3 coding sequence is TGCGCCAGCAGCTTGGAGGGACAGGGCTATGGCTACACCTTC. Translating it yields CASSLEGQGYGYTF.

The rearrangement joins TRBV9 to TRBJ2-3, with D maybe TRBD2 (6 bases). This CDR3 comprises 14 residues. Germline V gene data show CDR1 as SGDLS and CDR2 as YYNGEE. Trimming removed 4 bases from V and 1 base from J, with 10 bases in between. CDR3 coding DNA: TGTGCCAGCAGCCGGTCGGGGGGCACAGATACGCAGTATTTT. The encoded protein is CASSRSGGTDTQYF.

The rearrangement links TRBV6-2 or TRBV6-3 to TRBJ1-1; TRBD1 is a possible D gene (5 bases). Germline lookup yields CDR1 MNHEY and CDR2 SVGEGT. Trimming removed 3 bases at V and 4 bases at J, with 9 bases between. The CDR3 consists of 13 residues. The DNA of the CDR3 is TGTGCCAGCAGTTATAGGGGTAGCACTGAAGCTTTCTTT. Residues: CASSYRGSTEAFF.

The V call is TRBV28, the J call TRBJ1-2; maybe TRBD1 (6 bases). Trimming took off 1 base at V and 3 bases at J, with 6 bases between the two ends. In germline, CDR1 is MDHEN, CDR2 SYDVKM. The CDR3 contains 13 residues. The CDR3 DNA sequence: TGTGCCAGCAGTTTATCAGGGGACTATGGCTACACCTTC. Its protein product is CASSLSGDYGYTF.

V and J are TRBV28 and TRBJ1-2; D not certain. CDR1 is MDHEN and CDR2 is SYDVKM in the germline V gene. With 5 bases removed from V and 6 bases from J, the gap between germline ends came to 13 bases. The CDR3 spans 13 residues. CDR3 DNA: TGTGCCAGCAGTCAAACCCCTGTCAATGGCTACACCTTC. Translated: CASSQTPVNGYTF.

The V and J genes are TRBV27 and TRBJ2-3; 7 bases are a match to TRBD2. The junction had 4 bases not matched to a gene; V was cut back by 1 base and J by 6 bases. Germline V lookup: CDR1 MNHEY, CDR2 SMNVEV (reference sequence). The CDR3 totals 14 residues. The CDR3 region is CASSLLASGDTQYF. In DNA, the CDR3 is TGTGCCAGCAGTTTATTGGCTAGCGGTGATACGCAGTATTTT.

The rearrangement links TRBV6-4 to TRBJ2-2; TRBD2 is a possible D gene (5 bases). Germline CDR1 is MRHNA and CDR2 is SNTAGT. Trimming left V 6 bases short and J 5 bases short, with 16 bases between. This CDR3 region has 15 residues. CDR3 in DNA: TGTGCCAGCAGCCGGGAACTTGAATCGACCGGGGAGCTGTTTTTT. Protein product: CASSRELESTGELFF.

The chain employs TRBV19 and TRBJ1-1; D is unresolved. This CDR3 is built from 13 residues. Germline lookup yields CDR1 LNHDA and CDR2 SQIVND (reference sequence). Trimming removed 10 bases from V and 2 bases from J, with 14 bases in between. The CDR3 sequence: CAISVTANTEAFF. The DNA for the CDR3 is TGTGCCATTTCAGTGACCGCAAACACTGAAGCTTTCTTT.

The chain uses TRBV7-2 and TRBJ1-3; D uncertain. The length of the CDR3 is 15 residues. Germline V gives CDR1 SGHTA, CDR2 FQGNSA. The ends were cut back, 4 bases at V and 2 bases at J, with 12 bases in the middle. The CDR3, as DNA: TGTGCCAGCAGCTCGTGGACGTACCCTGGAAACACCATATATTTT. This codes for CASSSWTYPGNTIYF.

The rearrangement joins TRBV4-1 to TRBJ1-1; 7 nucleotides match TRBD1. CDR1 is MGHRA and CDR2 is YSYEKL in the germline V gene. J was trimmed by 0 bases and V by 4 bases; bases with no gene match: 2. The CDR3 is 14 amino acids. The CDR3 spells CASSRGQVNTEAFF. The CDR3 bases are TGCGCCAGCAGCCGTGGACAGGTGAACACTGAAGCTTTCTTT.

The chain carries TRBV5-1 and TRBJ1-1; TRBD1 agrees at 9 bases. In germline, CDR1 is SGHRS, CDR2 YFSETQ. The CDR3 sequence is 14 residues long. V trimming: 5 bases; J trimming: 7 bases; junction bases outside the gene matches: 9. The CDR3 DNA sequence: TGCGCCAGCAGACCGGGACAGGGCGGGGGTGAAGCTTTCTTT. This encodes CASRPGQGGGEAFF.

This chain uses TRBV10-2 with TRBJ2-2, with 10 bases that match TRBD2. The CDR3 consists of 15 residues. Trimming removed 5 bases from V and 4 bases from J; junction bases left unmatched: 4. Germline-derived CDR1 and CDR2 are WSHSY and SAAADI. CDR3 nucleotides: TGCGCCAGCAGTTCGAGCGGGGGGGTCACCGGGGAGCTGTTTTTT. Amino acid sequence: CASSSSGGVTGELFF.

The J gene is TRBJ2-1, the V gene TRBV24-1; TRBD2 might be the D (6 bases). The CDR3 sequence is 15 residues long. CDR1 KGHDR and CDR2 SFDVKD come from the germline V gene. The ends were cut back, 3 bases at V and 7 bases at J, with 15 bases in the middle. In nucleotides, the CDR3 is TGTGCCACCAGTGATATCCGGGACTTGAGTAATGAGCAGTTCTTC. Translated, it gives CATSDIRDLSNEQFF.

CDR3 DNA: TGTGCCAGCAGCTTACCTGCACAGGGGGCCGGGGAGCTGTTTTTT. Amino acids: CASSLPAQGAGELFF. The V gene is TRBV7-2, the J gene TRBJ2-2; 8 positions match TRBD1. CDR1 and CDR2 from the germline V gene are SGHTA and FQGNSA. The CDR3 is 15 residues long. Losses at the gene ends were 2 bases for V and 6 bases for J; bases not matched to a gene: 5. The entire variable domain, with the rest obtained from reference TRBV7-2 and TRBJ2-2, is as follows: GAGVSQSPSNKVTEKGKDVELRCDPISGHTALYWYRQSLGQGLEFLIYFQGNSAPDKSGLPSDRFSAERTGGSVSTLTIQRTQQEDSAVYLCASSLPAQGAGELFFGEGSRLTVL.

V and J are TRBV6-5 and TRBJ2-7; D might be TRBD1 (6 bases). The CDR3 consists of 13 residues. Trimming stripped 7 bases from V and 9 bases from J, with 19 bases between. Germline V lookup: CDR1 MNHEY, CDR2 SVGAGI. In DNA, the CDR3 is TGTGCCAGCAATGGTAGGGACACCTCCTGGCAGTACTTC. Its protein is CASNGRDTSWQYF.

The chain is built from TRBV4-1 and TRBJ1-1; D is uncertain. The CDR3 runs 16 residues. V lost 0 bases, J lost 2 bases, and 13 bases lay in between. Germline loops: CDR1 MGHRA, CDR2 YSYEKL. CDR3: CASSQDRSLPNTEAFF. CDR3 in DNA: TGCGCCAGCAGCCAAGATCGGTCCCTCCCTAACACTGAAGCTTTCTTT.

The chain carries TRBV12-3 or TRBV12-4 and TRBJ1-5, with D perhaps matching TRBD1 (5 bases). The length of the CDR3 is 13 residues. The V end was cut by 3 bases, the J end by 5 bases, with 8 bases between. CDR3 DNA sequence: TGTGCCAGCAGTTTGGGGCTTTATCAGCCCCAGCATTTT. Its protein product is CASSLGLYQPQHF.

The J gene is TRBJ2-6, the V gene TRBV27, with D uncertain. V lost 3 bases and J lost 6, with 9 bases in between. The CDR3 covers 14 residues. Looked up from germline, CDR1 is MNHEY and CDR2 is SMNVEV (reference sequence). The CDR3, as DNA: TGTGCCAGCAGTTTTCTGGACCCGGCCAACGTCCTGACTTTC. Protein sequence: CASSFLDPANVLTF.

The chain recombines TRBV12-3 or TRBV12-4 with TRBJ2-1; D assignment may be TRBD1 or TRBD2 (5 bases each). The CDR3 is 13 residues long. Trimming shortened V by 3 bases and J by 6 bases, and 9 bases separated the two germline ends. CDR3 in DNA: TGTGCCAGCAGTTTTTCTGGGGGCAATGAGCAGTTCTTC. It is translated as CASSFSGGNEQFF.

As regards this clone: Other DNA sequences within the sample encode an identical CDR3. This chain uses TRBV4-1 with TRBJ1-5; D ambiguous. The CDR3 is 13 amino acids. Germline V lookup: CDR1 MGHRA, CDR2 YSYEKL. With 0 bases removed from V and 5 bases from J, the gap between germline ends came to 5 bases. The DNA of the CDR3 is TGCGCCAGCAGCCAAGATCTTTATCAGCCCCAGCATTTT. Amino acids: CASSQDLYQPQHF.

V usage is TRBV7-8 and J usage is TRBJ2-5; D not resolved. The V gene's germline CDR1 is SGHVS and CDR2 FQNEAQ. This CDR3 has 16 residues. Trimming took 6 bases from V and 2 from J, leaving 19 bases between them. The CDR3 nucleotides are TGTGCCAGCAGATCGGGCGGTCTGACCCCGCAAGAGACCCAGTACTTC. This sequence encodes CASRSGGLTPQETQYF.

This chain uses TRBV3-1 (or the pseudogene TRBV3-2) with TRBJ2-7; 9 nucleotides match TRBD2. CDR1 LGHDT and CDR2 YNNKEL come from the germline V gene (reference sequence). This CDR3 has 15 amino acids. V trimming: 4 bases; J trimming: 3 bases; junction bases outside the gene matches: 7. CDR3 residues: CASSLGLAAIYEQYF. In nucleotides, the CDR3 is TGTGCCAGCAGCCTGGGACTAGCCGCAATCTACGAGCAGTACTTC.

This chain joins TRBV24-1 and TRBJ2-3; TRBD1 matches 9 bases. V trimming: 5 bases; J trimming: 5 bases; junction bases outside the gene matches: 7. This CDR3 is built from 15 residues. Germline CDR1 and CDR2: KGHDR and SFDVKD. The CDR3 DNA reads as TGTGCCACCAGTGTCTCGGGACAGGGTGGAGATACGCAGTATTTT. Translated: CATSVSGQGGDTQYF.